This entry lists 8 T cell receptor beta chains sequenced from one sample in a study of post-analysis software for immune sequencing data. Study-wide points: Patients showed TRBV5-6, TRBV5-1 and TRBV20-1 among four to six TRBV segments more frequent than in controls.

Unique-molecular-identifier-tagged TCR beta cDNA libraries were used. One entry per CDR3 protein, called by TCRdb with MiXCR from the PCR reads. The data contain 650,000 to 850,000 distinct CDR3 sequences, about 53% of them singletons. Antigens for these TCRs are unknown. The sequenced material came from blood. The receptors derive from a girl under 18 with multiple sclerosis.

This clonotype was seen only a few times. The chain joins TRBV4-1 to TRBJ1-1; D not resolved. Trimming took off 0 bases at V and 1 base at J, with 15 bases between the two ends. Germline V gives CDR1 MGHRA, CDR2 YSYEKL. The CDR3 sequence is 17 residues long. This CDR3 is CASSQEGGLGPNTEAFF. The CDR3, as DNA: TGCGCCAGCAGCCAAGAAGGCGGTTTAGGGCCGAACACTGAAGCTTTCTTT.

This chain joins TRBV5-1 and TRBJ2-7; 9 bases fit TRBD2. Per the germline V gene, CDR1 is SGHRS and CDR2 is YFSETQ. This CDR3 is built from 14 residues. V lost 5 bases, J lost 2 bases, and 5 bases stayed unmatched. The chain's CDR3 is CASRSSGDAYEQYF. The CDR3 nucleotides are TGCGCCAGCAGATCTAGCGGGGACGCCTACGAGCAGTACTTC.

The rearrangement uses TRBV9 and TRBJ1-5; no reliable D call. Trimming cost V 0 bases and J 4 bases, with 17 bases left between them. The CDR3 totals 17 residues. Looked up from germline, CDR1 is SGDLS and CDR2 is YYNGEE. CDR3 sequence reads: CASSVGGPLELNQPQHF. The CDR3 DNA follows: TGTGCCAGCAGCGTAGGTGGGCCCCTAGAATTAAATCAGCCCCAGCATTTT. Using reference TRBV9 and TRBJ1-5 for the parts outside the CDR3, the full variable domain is DSGVTQTPKHLITATGQRVTLRCSPRSGDLSVYWYQQSLDQGLQFLIQYYNGEERAKGNILERFSAQQFPDLHSELNLSSLELGDSALYFCASSVGGPLELNQPQHFGDGTRLSIL.

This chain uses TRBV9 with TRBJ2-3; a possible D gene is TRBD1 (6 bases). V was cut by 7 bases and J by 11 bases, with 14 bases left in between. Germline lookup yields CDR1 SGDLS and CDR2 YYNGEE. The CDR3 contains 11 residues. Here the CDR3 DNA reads TGTGCCAGCGGGACCCAGGGGCGGCAGTATTTT. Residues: CASGTQGRQYF.

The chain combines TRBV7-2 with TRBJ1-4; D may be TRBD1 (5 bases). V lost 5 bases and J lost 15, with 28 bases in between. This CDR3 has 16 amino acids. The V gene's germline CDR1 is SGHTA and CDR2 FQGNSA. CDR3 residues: CASSPSGPGADLILFF. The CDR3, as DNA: TGTGCCAGCAGCCCTAGCGGTCCCGGGGCCGACTTGATTTTGTTTTTT.

The CDR3 region has the DNA TGTGCCAGCAGCTTACTGGCGGGGGCCCCTTCGGAGACCCAGTACTTC. Residues: CASSLLAGAPSETQYF. This sequence joins TRBV7-3 and TRBJ2-5; D might be TRBD2 (7 bases). Between the trimmed V and J ends, which lost 2 bases and 5 bases, there was a span of 18 bases. CDR1 and CDR2 from the germline V gene are SGHTA and FQGTGA. This CDR3 has 16 residues.

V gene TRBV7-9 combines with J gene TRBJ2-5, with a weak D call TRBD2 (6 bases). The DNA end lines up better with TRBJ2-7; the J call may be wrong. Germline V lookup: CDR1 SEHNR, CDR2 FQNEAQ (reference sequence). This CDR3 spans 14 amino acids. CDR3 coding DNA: TGTGCCAGCAGCTTACGGGAGCCATACTACGAGCAGTACTTC. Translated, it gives CASSLREPYYEQYF.

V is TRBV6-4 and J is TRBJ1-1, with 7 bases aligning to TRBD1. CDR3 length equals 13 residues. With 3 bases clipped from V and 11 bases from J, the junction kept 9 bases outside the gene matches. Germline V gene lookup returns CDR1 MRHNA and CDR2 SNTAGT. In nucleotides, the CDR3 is TGTGCCAGCAGTGAATACAGGGGATTCGTTGCTTTCTTT. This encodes CASSEYRGFVAFF.